Each of the 9 T cell receptor beta chains below was sequenced from the same sample in a study of technical replicates of blood from a few donors. Clones were sequenced by immunoSEQ multiplex PCR, and TCRdb holds only the in-frame ones, with some missing. The sample consists of approximately 15,000 clones, 85% of them appearing once. What was sequenced was PBMCs. All receptors come from a human donor in good health.

The chain joins TRBV6-1 to TRBJ2-7, with D possibly being TRBD2 (6 bases). This CDR3 is built from 13 residues. The V gene's germline CDR1 is MNHNS and CDR2 SASEGT. V was trimmed by 6 bases and J by 7 bases, leaving 16 bases between them. CDR3 bases: TGTGCCAGCAGGGTGCTGACTAGTTGGGAGCAGTACTTC. Its protein product is CASRVLTSWEQYF.

This chain connects TRBV6-6 to TRBJ1-2; 7 nucleotides match TRBD1. The CDR3 sequence is 13 residues long. Germline CDR1 reads MNHNY; CDR2 reads SVGAGI (reference sequence). The V gene end was trimmed by 6 bases and the J gene end by 1 base; junction bases not matched to a gene: 2. Here the CDR3 DNA reads TGTGCCAGCAGCCACAGGGGTAACTATGGCTACACCTTC. Encoded protein: CASSHRGNYGYTF.

The chain uses TRBV11-2 and TRBJ1-2; D may be TRBD1 (6 bases). CDR3 length: 13 amino acids. V lost 5 bases and J 5 bases, leaving 12 bases between the germline ends. CDR1 SGHAT and CDR2 FQNNGV come from the germline V gene. The CDR3: CASSPGQSYGYTF. CDR3 DNA sequence: TGTGCCAGCAGCCCGGGACAATCATATGGCTACACCTTC.

The J gene is TRBJ2-2, the V gene TRBV10-2, with D tentatively TRBD1 (6 bases). This CDR3 is built from 15 residues. The germline V gene encodes CDR1 WSHSY and CDR2 SAAADI. Trimming shortened V by 8 bases and J by 0 bases, and 13 bases separated the two germline ends. Here the CDR3 reads CASLRTETNTGELFF. CDR3 in DNA: TGCGCCAGCCTACGGACAGAGACGAACACCGGGGAGCTGTTTTTT.

The chain links TRBV27 to TRBJ2-1, with TRBD1 identical over 9 bases. The CDR3 is made up of 15 amino acids. CDR1 is MNHEY, CDR2 SMNVEV, per germline (reference sequence). The V gene end was trimmed by 3 bases and the J gene end by 2 bases; junction bases not matched to a gene: 2. This CDR3 is CASSFWDRAYNEQFF. DNA of the CDR3: TGTGCCAGCAGTTTCTGGGACAGGGCCTACAATGAGCAGTTCTTC.

The V gene is TRBV27, the J gene TRBJ2-2; D possibly corresponds to TRBD1 (5 bases). From germline, CDR1 is MNHEY and CDR2 SMNVEV (reference sequence). The CDR3 is 15 residues long. V was trimmed by 3 bases and J by 0 bases, leaving 8 bases between them. The CDR3 nucleotides are TGTGCCAGCAGTTTCGACAGACCGAACACCGGGGAGCTGTTTTTT. Its protein product is CASSFDRPNTGELFF.

This chain links TRBV4-1 with TRBJ2-7, with TRBD1 as a possible D gene (7 bases). V lost 0 bases, J lost 4 bases, and 25 bases lay in between. This CDR3 comprises 19 residues. Germline values: CDR1 MGHRA, CDR2 YSYEKL. This CDR3 reads CASSQDGPTTGEVLYEQYF. The CDR3 coding sequence is TGCGCCAGCAGCCAAGATGGCCCTACAACAGGGGAGGTGCTTTACGAGCAGTACTTC.

V and J are TRBV5-1 and TRBJ2-3; 8 positions match TRBD2. The CDR3 runs 14 residues. CDR1 and CDR2 from the germline V gene are SGHRS and YFSETQ. V dropped 6 bases and J dropped 6; count of bases not matched to a gene: 9. CDR3 residues: CASNSGATRDTQYF. The CDR3 DNA is TGCGCCAGCAATAGCGGGGCCACAAGGGATACGCAGTATTTT.

This chain connects TRBV9 to TRBJ1-3, with unresolved D. V was trimmed by 4 bases and J by 0 bases, leaving 11 bases between them. CDR1 is SGDLS and CDR2 is YYNGEE in the germline V gene. CDR3 size: 15 residues. As DNA, the CDR3 is TGTGCCAGCAGCCCCCGCGTCACCTCTGGAAACACCATATATTTT. As protein: CASSPRVTSGNTIYF.